Sequencing of this T cell receptor beta chain was carried out in a study of vaccination effects on CD4 cells after COVID-19. Study as a whole: It was two doses of either the BNT162b2 or mRNA-1273 vaccine that participants received.

This CDR3 comprises 15 residues. The ends were cut back, 5 bases at V and 6 bases at J, with 18 bases in the middle. Germline CDR1 and CDR2: SGHNT and YYREEE (reference sequence). In the ViraFEST assay, antigen-specific CD4+ clonotypes were identified by expansion after peptide-pool stimulation. Culture proceeded for nine to ten days, and CD4+ T cells were then isolated. Recipients of the vaccine had no prior SARS-CoV-2 infection and negative nucleocapsid antibodies. About this clone: The antigen is unknown.

TCRdb keeps only in-frame clones here, not all; method: immunoSEQ multiplex PCR. The sample has tens of thousands of clones; 65% to 80% are singletons. The clonotype was recovered from a human donor who received a COVID-19 vaccine. V gene TRBV5-4 combines with J gene TRBJ2-1; either TRBD1 or TRBD2 may supply D (6 bases each). This sample comprised CD4+ T cells from PBMCs cultured with HCoV-NL63 spike peptides, obtained before COVID-19 vaccination. CDR3 region: CASSLDSGRFNEQFF. For the CDR3, the DNA is TGTGCCAGCAGTCTGGACAGCGGGCGCTTCAATGAGCAGTTCTTC.